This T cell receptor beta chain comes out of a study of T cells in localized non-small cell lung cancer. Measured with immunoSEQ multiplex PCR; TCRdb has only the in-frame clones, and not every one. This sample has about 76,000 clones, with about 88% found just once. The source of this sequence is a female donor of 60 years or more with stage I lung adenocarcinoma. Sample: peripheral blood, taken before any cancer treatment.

CDR3 DNA sequence: TGTGCCAGCCAGGGGGGGGTTACAACTAATGAAAAACTGTTTTTT. Its protein is CASQGGVTTNEKLFF. The chain is built from TRBV19 and TRBJ1-4, with 7 nucleotides matching TRBD1. J was trimmed by 0 bases and V by 9 bases; bases with no gene match: 7. The CDR3 length is 15 residues. Germline-derived CDR1 and CDR2 are LNHDA and SQIVND (reference sequence).